This passage covers 32 T cell receptor beta chains from one sample sequenced in a study of T-cell memory formation after mild COVID-19. TCRdb independently ran MiXCR on the 5' RACE reads; one entry per CDR3 protein. The sample lists approximately 290,000 distinct CDR3 sequences, around a sixth occurring once. The sequenced sample was PBMCs or a T cell subset sorted from them (not recorded which). The receptors here all came from a man aged 18 to 29 who had mild COVID-19 (a few samples of this study predate the infection). Cell type and time point are not known.

This clonotype came up a few times. The V and J genes are TRBV6-5 and TRBJ1-2; D is ambiguous. Trimming removed 7 bases from V and 3 bases from J, with 9 bases in between. Germline CDR1 is MNHEY and CDR2 is SVGAGI. The CDR3 runs to 12 residues. The CDR3 loop reads CASIGNDYGYTF. The CDR3 nucleotides are TGTGCCAGCATCGGCAACGACTATGGCTACACCTTC.

The gene calls are TRBV7-9 and TRBJ2-4; either TRBD1 or TRBD2 may supply D (5 bases each). V was cut by 2 bases and J by 11 bases, with 16 bases left in between. Germline CDR1 and CDR2: SEHNR and FQNEAQ (reference sequence). This CDR3 contains 14 residues. The CDR3 here is CASSLSDAGALQYF. In nucleotides, the CDR3 is TGTGCCAGCAGCTTATCTGACGCCGGGGCTCTTCAGTACTTC.

The chain uses TRBV27 and TRBJ1-4; maybe TRBD1 (6 bases). Deletions cut 5 bases from V and 4 bases from J, with 23 bases between. CDR3 size: 18 residues. Germline V gene sequence: CDR1 MNHEY, CDR2 SMNVEV (reference sequence). CDR3 protein: CASSPLPTGRRVNEKLFF. The CDR3 DNA is TGTGCCAGCAGTCCGCTACCTACAGGGAGGAGGGTTAATGAAAAACTGTTTTTT.

There are many counts of this clonotype. The rearrangement uses TRBV2 and TRBJ2-2; the D is unclear. The CDR3 has 13 amino acids. The germline gives CDR1 SNHLY, CDR2 FYNNEI. V lost 7 bases and J lost 1, with 7 bases in between. Here the CDR3 DNA reads TGTGCCAGCACTCCGCTGAACACCGGGGAGCTGTTTTTT. Encoded protein: CASTPLNTGELFF.

V gene TRBV20-1 combines with J gene TRBJ1-5; unclear D gene. CDR1 and CDR2 (germline): DFQATT, SNEGSKA (reference sequence). Trimming took off 3 bases at V and 1 base at J, with 10 bases between the two ends. This CDR3 contains 14 residues. CDR3 DNA: TGCAGTGCTAGTTTTACGGACAGCAATCAGCCCCAGCATTTT. Translated, it gives CSASFTDSNQPQHF.

Note on this clonotype: A read error is possible here, since a much larger clone lies one base away. The chain has TRBV7-9 and TRBJ2-2; D is possibly TRBD1 or TRBD2 (5 bases each). The length of the CDR3 is 11 residues. Trimming took 8 bases from V and 4 from J, leaving 5 bases between them. Germline CDR1 SEHNR, CDR2 FQNEAQ (reference sequence). In DNA, the CDR3 is TGTGCCAGCGGGACCACCGGGGAGCTGTTTTTT. It codes for CASGTTGELFF. Combining the CDR3 with reference TRBV7-9 and TRBJ2-2 gives the whole variable domain DTGVSQNPRHKITKRGQNVTFRCDPISEHNRLYWYRQTLGQGPEFLTYFQNEAQLEKSRLLSDRFSAERPKGSFSTLEIQRTEQGDSAMYLCASGTTGELFFGEGSRLTVL.

The gene calls are TRBV5-5 and TRBJ2-5; the match to TRBD1 covers 9 bases. Unmatched junction bases numbered 8, after V lost 0 bases and J lost 5 bases. Germline values: CDR1 SGHKS, CDR2 YYEKEE (reference sequence). The CDR3 consists of 16 residues. This chain's CDR3 is CASSLAPQGASETQYF. CDR3 bases: TGTGCCAGCAGCTTGGCCCCACAGGGGGCATCTGAGACCCAGTACTTC. Based on the CDR3 plus reference TRBV5-5 and TRBJ2-5, the full variable domain is DAGVTQSPTHLIKTRGQQVTLRCSPISGHKSVSWYQQVLGQGPQFIFQYYEKEERGRGNFPDRFSARQFPNYSSELNVNALLLGDSALYLCASSLAPQGASETQYFGPGTRLLVL.

Only a few counts were recorded for this clonotype. The chain combines TRBV6-5 with TRBJ1-5, with no clear D. The CDR3 is made up of 13 amino acids. V lost 5 bases to trimming and J lost 7 bases, with 12 bases between them. CDR1 is MNHEY and CDR2 is SVGAGI in the germline V gene. The CDR3 coding sequence is TGTGCCAGCAGTCCCCGCAGTAACCAGCCCCAGCATTTT. It codes for CASSPRSNQPQHF.

This clonotype was seen more than once but under ten times. The gene calls are TRBV6-5 and TRBJ2-1; no definite D call. CDR1 and CDR2 (germline): MNHEY, SVGAGI. V lost 6 bases and J 7 bases, leaving 10 bases between the germline ends. The length of the CDR3 is 12 residues. The CDR3 is CASRTLGNEQFF. The CDR3, as DNA: TGTGCCAGCAGGACCCTAGGGAATGAGCAGTTCTTC.

The chain couples TRBV24-1 to TRBJ2-1; D gene uncertain. V was clipped by 6 bases and J by 0 bases, with 8 bases between them. Germline V gives CDR1 KGHDR, CDR2 SFDVKD. The CDR3 consists of 14 residues. The CDR3 spells CATSPFGSYNEQFF. DNA for the CDR3: TGTGCCACCAGTCCCTTTGGCTCCTACAATGAGCAGTTCTTC.

There are a few counts of this clonotype. The chain combines TRBV7-2 with TRBJ2-3; 7 nucleotides match TRBD2. CDR3 length: 15 residues. J was trimmed by 0 bases and V by 8 bases; bases with no gene match: 8. CDR1 is SGHTA, CDR2 FQGNSA, per germline. This chain's CDR3 is CASGKLATSTDTQYF. DNA of the CDR3: TGTGCCAGCGGCAAACTAGCGACTAGCACAGATACGCAGTATTTT.

The rearrangement joins TRBV5-1 to TRBJ2-3; the D gene is possibly TRBD2 (5 bases). The CDR3 totals 13 residues. Germline V CDR1 and CDR2: SGHRS, YFSETQ. CDR3 DNA: TGCGCTGGGTCTACTAGTGGGGCAGATACGCAGTATTTT. Amino acid sequence: CAGSTSGADTQYF.

The sample holds one count of this clonotype. V gene TRBV6-2 or TRBV6-3 combines with J gene TRBJ2-2; the D gene is possibly TRBD2 (7 bases). V lost 10 bases, J lost 2 bases, and 11 bases lay in between. This CDR3 has 13 residues. Looked up from germline, CDR1 is MNHEY and CDR2 is SVGEGT. The CDR3 coding sequence is TGTGCCACGGCGGGGGCTAACACCGGGGAGCTGTTTTTT. Translated, it gives CATAGANTGELFF.

The genes are TRBV6-2 or TRBV6-3 and TRBJ1-3, with a tentative D call TRBD1 (6 bases). V lost 6 bases and J lost 0, with 24 bases in between. Germline lookup yields CDR1 MNHEY and CDR2 SVGEGT. The CDR3 is made up of 19 amino acids. CDR3 sequence reads: CASRPLRQVLRISGNTIYF. CDR3 nucleotides: TGTGCCAGCAGACCCCTACGACAGGTCCTTCGGATCTCTGGAAACACCATATATTTT.

V is TRBV7-9 and J is TRBJ1-2; D gene uncertain. The CDR3 has 14 amino acids. Germline V gene sequence: CDR1 SEHNR, CDR2 FQNEAQ (reference sequence). V was cut by 5 bases and J by 4 bases, with 14 bases left in between. The CDR3 coding sequence is TGTGCCAGCAGCCCCCCGGAGGCCCGCTATGGCTACACCTTC. Its protein is CASSPPEARYGYTF.

This clonotype was recorded many times. The gene calls are TRBV5-1 and TRBJ1-2, with D possibly TRBD1 on 6 matching bases. The CDR3 sequence is 14 residues long. Germline V gene lookup returns CDR1 SGHRS and CDR2 YFSETQ. Trimming removed 4 bases from V and 5 bases from J, with 15 bases in between. CDR3 nucleotides: TGCGCCAGCAGCCCGGGGGGGGCCACTTATGGCTACACCTTC. Translating it yields CASSPGGATYGYTF.

CDR3 DNA sequence: TGCGCCAGCAGCCAAGAGGCGAGACAGCCAAACACTGAAGCTTTCTTT. Amino acid sequence: CASSQEARQPNTEAFF. The chain is built from TRBV4-3 and TRBJ1-1; D is perhaps TRBD1 (5 bases). Trimming cost V 0 bases and J 2 bases, with 13 bases left between them. This CDR3 has 16 amino acids. Per the germline V gene, CDR1 is LGHNA and CDR2 is YSLEER.

Ten or more counts support this clonotype. The CDR3 nucleotides are TGTGCCAGCTCACCGGGGCCGAATCAGCCCCAGCATTTT. The encoded protein is CASSPGPNQPQHF. J is TRBJ1-5 and V is TRBV18, with D tentatively TRBD1 (5 bases). V was pared by 3 bases and J by 4 bases, with 7 bases between. Germline CDR1 is KGHSH and CDR2 is LQKENI. CDR3 size: 13 residues.

The chain recombines TRBV9 with TRBJ1-1; D not resolved. Trimming shortened V by 2 bases and J by 0 bases, and 17 bases separated the two germline ends. The CDR3 loop spans 17 amino acids. Per the germline V gene, CDR1 is SGDLS and CDR2 is YYNGEE. This chain's CDR3 is CASSVEGGTYMNTEAFF. The CDR3, as DNA: TGTGCCAGCAGCGTTGAGGGCGGTACATACATGAACACTGAAGCTTTCTTT.

A few counts support this clonotype. The J gene is TRBJ1-6, the V gene TRBV6-5; D may be TRBD1 (5 bases). CDR3 length equals 14 residues. Germline values: CDR1 MNHEY, CDR2 SVGAGI. Between the trimmed V and J ends, which lost 5 bases and 7 bases, there was a span of 12 bases. The CDR3: CASSARVRNSPLHF. The CDR3 DNA sequence: TGTGCCAGCAGTGCCAGGGTGAGGAATTCACCCCTCCACTTT.

This chain uses TRBV2 with TRBJ1-5, with TRBD1 as a possible D gene (6 bases). This CDR3 is built from 13 residues. Trimming pared 6 bases from V and 3 bases from J, leaving 9 bases between. From germline, CDR1 is SNHLY and CDR2 FYNNEI. In DNA form, the CDR3 reads TGTGCCAGCAGCCGGGACACCAATCAGCCCCAGCATTTT. Its translation is CASSRDTNQPQHF.

This clonotype has ten or more counts. The chain employs TRBV4-2 and TRBJ2-5; D is tentatively TRBD1 or TRBD2 (5 bases each). The V gene's germline CDR1 is LGHNA and CDR2 YNFKEQ. CDR3 length: 15 residues. Between the trimmed V and J ends, which lost 2 bases and 1 base, there was a span of 11 bases. CDR3 loop: CASSQTGAIQETQYF. The CDR3 coding sequence is TGTGCCAGCAGCCAAACCGGGGCAATCCAAGAGACCCAGTACTTC.

This clonotype has just a few counts. The V gene is TRBV5-1, the J gene TRBJ1-2; possible D gene TRBD1, 5 bases. The CDR3 sequence is 13 residues long. Germline V gives CDR1 SGHRS, CDR2 YFSETQ. Trimming removed 4 bases at V and 8 bases at J, with 15 bases between. This chain's CDR3 is CASSPRDGTGYTF. The CDR3 DNA follows: TGCGCCAGCAGCCCTCGGGACGGAACGGGCTACACCTTC.

The chain uses TRBV3-2 and TRBJ2-5; the table's D call of TRBD1 was not tested on the DNA. TRBV3-2 is marked as a pseudogene. The CDR3 spans 14 residues. CDR3 bases: TGTGCCAGCAGCCAAGGGGCGACAGAAGAGACCCAGTACTTC. Its translation: CASSQGATEETQYF.

Only a few counts were recorded for this clonotype. The chain couples TRBV4-1 to TRBJ2-5; TRBD2 matches at 7 bases. Germline V gene sequence: CDR1 MGHRA, CDR2 YSYEKL. This CDR3 is built from 14 residues. Unmatched junction bases numbered 4, after V lost 3 bases and J lost 3 bases. This CDR3 is CASSQRGIEETQYF. In DNA form, the CDR3 reads TGCGCCAGCAGCCAGCGGGGGATTGAAGAGACCCAGTACTTC.

This clonotype has a handful of counts. The gene calls are TRBV5-1 and TRBJ2-3, with TRBD2 identical over 10 bases. This CDR3 region has 15 residues. With V trimmed by 2 bases and J by 4 bases, 4 bases remained unmatched. CDR1 and CDR2 from the germline V gene are SGHRS and YFSETQ. The CDR3 spells CASSLSGGAADTQYF. For the CDR3, the DNA is TGCGCCAGCAGCTTAAGCGGGGGGGCCGCAGATACGCAGTATTTT.

The chain joins TRBV6-5 to TRBJ1-1; D gene ambiguous. The V gene's germline CDR1 is MNHEY and CDR2 SVGAGI. Trimming took 6 bases from V and 5 from J, leaving 16 bases between them. The CDR3 loop spans 14 amino acids. The CDR3 region is CASSPDAPRTEAFF. CDR3 bases: TGTGCCAGCAGCCCTGACGCTCCGAGGACTGAAGCTTTCTTT.

In this sample, this clonotype turned up a few times. J is TRBJ1-2 and V is TRBV6-5, with 7 positions matching TRBD1. With V trimmed by 4 bases and J by 4 bases, 15 bases remained unmatched. The CDR3 runs 17 residues. The V gene's germline CDR1 is MNHEY and CDR2 SVGAGI. The CDR3 region has the DNA TGTGCCAGCAGTTCCTGGACAGGCCGCTCGGAAGTCTATGGCTACACCTTC. Translating it yields CASSSWTGRSEVYGYTF.

The V and J genes are TRBV6-1 and TRBJ1-5; possible D gene TRBD1, 5 bases. The V gene lost 7 bases and the J gene lost 5 bases, with 27 bases spanning the gap. From germline, CDR1 is MNHNS and CDR2 SASEGT. The CDR3 contains 18 residues. This CDR3 is CASNRAGGVSALDQPQHF. Here the CDR3 DNA reads TGTGCCAGCAATCGCGCGGGGGGGGTCTCGGCTTTGGATCAGCCCCAGCATTTT.

This chain joins TRBV29-1 and TRBJ2-2; unclear D gene. The V and J ends lost 4 bases and 4 bases respectively, with 4 bases between them. Germline CDR1 SQVTM, CDR2 ANQGSEA. CDR3 length equals 11 residues. CDR3 protein: CSVGLTGELFF. Written as DNA, the CDR3 is TGCAGCGTTGGCCTCACCGGGGAGCTGTTTTTT.

In this sample, this clonotype turned up many times. This sequence joins TRBV6-6 and TRBJ1-5; D not resolved. The CDR3 length is 14 residues. Deletions cut 7 bases from V and 4 bases from J, with 14 bases between. CDR1 is MNHNY, CDR2 SVGAGI, per germline (reference sequence). The CDR3 reads CASTSTRPNQPQHF. Here the CDR3 DNA reads TGTGCCAGCACCTCGACCCGGCCGAATCAGCCCCAGCATTTT.

This clonotype has more than one count but fewer than ten. The chain carries TRBV4-3 and TRBJ1-6; D gene unclear. Germline CDR1 LGHNA, CDR2 YSLEER. Trimming left V 1 base short and J 9 bases short, with 7 bases between. The CDR3 loop spans 13 amino acids. CDR3 nucleotides: TGCGCCAGCAGCCAAGTACCGGGTTCACCCCTCCACTTT. Protein: CASSQVPGSPLHF.